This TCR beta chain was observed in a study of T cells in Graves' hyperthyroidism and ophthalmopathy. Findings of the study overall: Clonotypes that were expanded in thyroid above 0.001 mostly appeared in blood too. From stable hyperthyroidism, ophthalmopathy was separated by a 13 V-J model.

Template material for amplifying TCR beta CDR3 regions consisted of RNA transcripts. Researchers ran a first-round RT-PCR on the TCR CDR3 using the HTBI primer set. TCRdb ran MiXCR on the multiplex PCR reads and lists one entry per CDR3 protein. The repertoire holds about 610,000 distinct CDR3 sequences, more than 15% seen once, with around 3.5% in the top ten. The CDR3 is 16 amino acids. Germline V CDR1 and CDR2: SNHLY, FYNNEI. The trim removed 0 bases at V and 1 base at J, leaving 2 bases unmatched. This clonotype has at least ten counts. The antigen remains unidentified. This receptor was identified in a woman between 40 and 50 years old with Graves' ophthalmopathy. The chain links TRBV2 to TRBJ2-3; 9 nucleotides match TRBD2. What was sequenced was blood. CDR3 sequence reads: CASSEARGRGTDTQYF. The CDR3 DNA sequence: TGTGCCAGCAGTGAAGCCCGCGGGAGGGGCACAGATACGCAGTATTTT.